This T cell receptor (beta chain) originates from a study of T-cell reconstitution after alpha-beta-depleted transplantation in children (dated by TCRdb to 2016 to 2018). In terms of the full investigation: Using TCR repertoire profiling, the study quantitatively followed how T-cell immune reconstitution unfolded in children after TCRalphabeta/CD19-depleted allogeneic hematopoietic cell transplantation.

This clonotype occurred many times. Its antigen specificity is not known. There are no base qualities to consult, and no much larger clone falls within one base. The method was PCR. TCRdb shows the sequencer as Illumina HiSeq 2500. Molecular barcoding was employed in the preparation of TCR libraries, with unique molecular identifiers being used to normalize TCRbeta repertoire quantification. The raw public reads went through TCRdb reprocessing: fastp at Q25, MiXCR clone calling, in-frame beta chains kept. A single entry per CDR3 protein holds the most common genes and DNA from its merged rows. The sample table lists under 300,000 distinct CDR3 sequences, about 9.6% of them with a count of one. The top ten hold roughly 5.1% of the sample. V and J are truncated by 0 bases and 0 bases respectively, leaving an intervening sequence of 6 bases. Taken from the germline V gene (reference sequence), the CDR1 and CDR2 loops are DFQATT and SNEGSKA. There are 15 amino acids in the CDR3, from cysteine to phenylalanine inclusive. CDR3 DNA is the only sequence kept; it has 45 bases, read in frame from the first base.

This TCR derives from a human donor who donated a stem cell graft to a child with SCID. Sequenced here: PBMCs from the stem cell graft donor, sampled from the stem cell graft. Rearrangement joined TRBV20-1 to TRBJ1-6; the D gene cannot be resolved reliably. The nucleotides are TGCAGTGCTAGAGACCTCGGCTCCTATAATTCACCCCTCCACTTT. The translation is CSARDLGSYNSPLHF.